A single sample gave rise to the 27 T cell receptor beta chains below, sequenced in a study of T cell responses to AZD1222 COVID-19 vaccine. Some clones are missing from TCRdb's copy, which holds only in-frame ones; the method was immunoSEQ multiplex PCR. This sample has approximately 93,000 clones, with roughly nine tenths found just once. Sample: peripheral blood, taken 28 days after the second AZD1222 dose. The receptor set was obtained from an adult who received the AZD1222 COVID-19 vaccine.

The rearrangement uses TRBV7-2 and TRBJ1-3, with 8 nucleotides matching TRBD1. The CDR3 covers 14 residues. Germline CDR1 reads SGHTA; CDR2 reads FQGNSA. V lost 5 bases, J lost 3 bases, and 3 bases stayed unmatched. CDR3 amino acids: CASSIGQGGNTIYF. Here the CDR3 DNA reads TGTGCCAGCAGCATCGGACAGGGTGGAAACACCATATATTTT.

This rearrangement joins TRBV18 to TRBJ2-3, with 7 bases identical to TRBD1. J gave up 3 bases and V 5 bases, and 11 bases lay outside the gene matches. The CDR3 has 16 amino acids. Germline CDR1 is KGHSH and CDR2 is LQKENI. The DNA of the CDR3 is TGTGCCAGCTCAGTGACGGGACAGAGGGGGACAGATACGCAGTATTTT. Translated, it gives CASSVTGQRGTDTQYF.

CDR3 protein: CASSPRSGELFF. Written as DNA, the CDR3 is TGTGCCAGCAGCCCCCGAAGCGGGGAGCTGTTTTTT. The V and J genes are TRBV9 and TRBJ2-2; D is uncertain. V lost 4 bases and J lost 7, with 8 bases in between. The germline gives CDR1 SGDLS, CDR2 YYNGEE. This CDR3 has 12 residues.

In DNA, the CDR3 is TGCGCCAGCAGCTCGGGACAGGGACAAAATCAGCCCCAGCATTTT. This sequence encodes CASSSGQGQNQPQHF. The V gene is TRBV5-1, the J gene TRBJ1-5; TRBD1 matches 9 bases. CDR3 length: 15 amino acids. Germline V gives CDR1 SGHRS, CDR2 YFSETQ. Germline trimming cut 3 bases from V and 4 bases from J; bases unmatched to any gene: 5.

The chain carries TRBV20-1 and TRBJ1-2, with D perhaps TRBD1 (5 bases). The CDR3 runs 11 residues. CDR1 is DFQATT and CDR2 is SNEGSKA in the germline V gene (reference sequence). The ends were cut back, 6 bases at V and 3 bases at J, with 8 bases in the middle. CDR3 amino acids: CSADSYYGYTF. CDR3 coding DNA: TGCAGTGCAGACAGTTACTATGGCTACACCTTC.

The chain uses TRBV19 and TRBJ1-2; D is undetermined. CDR1 and CDR2 (germline): LNHDA, SQIVND (reference sequence). The germline V and J ends were trimmed by 3 bases and 0 bases, with 11 bases remaining between them. The CDR3 extends over 15 amino acids. CDR3 amino acids: CASSILLGANYGYTF. As DNA, the CDR3 is TGTGCCAGTAGTATCCTCCTTGGGGCTAACTATGGCTACACCTTC.

J is TRBJ2-2 and V is TRBV9, with a tentative D call TRBD1 (5 bases). Germline assignment: CDR1 SGDLS and CDR2 YYNGEE. V shed 4 bases and J shed 3 bases, with 13 bases lying between them. The CDR3 consists of 15 residues. CDR3 protein: CASSPGHLYTGELFF. CDR3 nucleotides: TGTGCCAGCAGCCCCGGACATCTTTACACCGGGGAGCTGTTTTTT.

V and J are TRBV5-4 and TRBJ2-1, with 12 bases identical to TRBD2. The CDR3 is made up of 16 amino acids. The trim removed 3 bases at V and 3 bases at J, leaving 4 bases unmatched. Germline values: CDR1 SGHNT, CDR2 YYREEE (reference sequence). The CDR3 region is CASSSLTSGGYNEQFF. The CDR3 nucleotides read TGTGCCAGCAGCTCCCTGACTAGCGGGGGCTACAATGAGCAGTTCTTC.

This clone was seen a handful of times. The genes are TRBV27 and TRBJ1-6, with D unclear. V was shortened by 6 bases and J by 4 bases, with 10 bases between the two germline ends. Per the germline V gene, CDR1 is MNHEY and CDR2 is SMNVEV (reference sequence). The CDR3 extends over 14 amino acids. The CDR3 sequence: CASSWEVYNSPLHF. For the CDR3, the DNA is TGTGCCAGCAGCTGGGAAGTTTATAATTCACCCCTCCACTTT.

This clone has just one count. V gene TRBV5-5 combines with J gene TRBJ1-1; TRBD1 matches at 8 bases. J lost 0 bases, V lost 3 bases, and 10 bases had no gene match. The CDR3 has 17 residues. The germline CDR1 and CDR2 sequences are SGHKS and YYEKEE (reference sequence). DNA of the CDR3: TGTGCCAGCAGCTATACAGGGGGGGGTTTCATGAACACTGAAGCTTTCTTT. It codes for CASSYTGGGFMNTEAFF.

This chain connects TRBV6-5 to TRBJ1-2; no firm D call. Germline loops: CDR1 MNHEY, CDR2 SVGAGI. Trimming left V 2 bases short and J 0 bases short, with 4 bases between. This CDR3 comprises 13 residues. The CDR3 nucleotides are TGTGCCAGCAGTTACACTTCTAACTATGGCTACACCTTC. This translates into CASSYTSNYGYTF.

This chain connects TRBV24-1 to TRBJ1-1; no firm D call. V lost 5 bases and J 2 bases, leaving 8 bases between the germline ends. CDR1 and CDR2 (germline): KGHDR, SFDVKD. The CDR3 is 13 residues long. CDR3 sequence: CATSVEGNTEAFF. The CDR3 bases are TGTGCCACCAGTGTGGAGGGAAACACTGAAGCTTTCTTT.

The gene calls are TRBV5-1 and TRBJ1-1; 8 bases agree with TRBD1. The CDR3 loop spans 14 amino acids. CDR1 is SGHRS, CDR2 YFSETQ, per germline. With V trimmed by 4 bases and J by 3 bases, 5 bases remained unmatched. The CDR3 DNA sequence: TGCGCCAGCAGCCGATCGGGACAGGACACTGAAGCTTTCTTT. Protein sequence: CASSRSGQDTEAFF.

The CDR3 reads CASSLGQGDTEAFF. For the CDR3, the DNA is TGTGCCAGCAGCTTAGGACAGGGGGACACTGAAGCTTTCTTT. V is TRBV7-6 and J is TRBJ1-1; TRBD1 aligns across 9 bases. CDR1 and CDR2 from the germline V gene are SGHVS and FNYEAQ. V lost 1 base to trimming and J lost 3 bases; unmatched junction nucleotides: 0. The CDR3 is made up of 14 amino acids.

V and J are TRBV24-1 and TRBJ2-5; D possibly corresponds to TRBD1 (5 bases). Deletions cut 5 bases from V and 0 bases from J, with 12 bases between. Germline V gene lookup returns CDR1 KGHDR and CDR2 SFDVKD. CDR3 length equals 15 residues. The CDR3 DNA reads as TGTGCCACCAGTGCAGGGCCCGCGAACCAAGAGACCCAGTACTTC. It is translated as CATSAGPANQETQYF.

The gene calls are TRBV5-5 and TRBJ1-5; 8 bases fit TRBD1. CDR3 length: 14 amino acids. After removal of 4 bases from V and 6 bases from J, the junction contained 6 bases not matched to a gene. The V gene's germline CDR1 is SGHKS and CDR2 YYEKEE (reference sequence). As DNA, the CDR3 is TGTGCCAGCAGCAAGGACAGGGTTCTTCAGCCCCAGCATTTT. It codes for CASSKDRVLQPQHF.

The CDR3 loop reads CASSLDTGMNTEAFF. The DNA of the CDR3 is TGTGCCAGCAGCTTAGATACAGGAATGAACACTGAAGCTTTCTTT. V usage is TRBV11-3 and J usage is TRBJ1-1, with D maybe TRBD1 (5 bases). Germline V gene sequence: CDR1 SGHNT, CDR2 YENEEA. Trimming took off 0 bases at V and 0 bases at J, with 8 bases between the two ends. The CDR3 loop spans 15 amino acids.

This clone has a handful of counts. In DNA, the CDR3 is TGTGCCAGCTCTGGGACAGGGGGCAACTATGGCTACACCTTC. Protein product: CASSGTGGNYGYTF. This sequence joins TRBV7-9 and TRBJ1-2, with 12 bases matching TRBD1. Germline V CDR1 and CDR2: SEHNR, FQNEAQ (reference sequence). With V trimmed by 8 bases and J by 2 bases, 3 bases remained unmatched. The CDR3 consists of 14 residues.

This clone has just a few counts. This chain connects TRBV6-5 to TRBJ2-2; the match to TRBD1 covers 11 bases. The germline gives CDR1 MNHEY, CDR2 SVGAGI. CDR3 length equals 15 residues. V was pared by 4 bases and J by 6 bases, with 4 bases of the junction left unmatched. The CDR3 sequence: CASSSRDRGAGELFF. The CDR3 DNA sequence: TGTGCCAGCAGTTCCCGGGACAGGGGGGCCGGGGAGCTGTTTTTT.

This clone has only one observation. The V gene is TRBV27, the J gene TRBJ2-3; 9 bases match TRBD2. Germline assignment: CDR1 MNHEY and CDR2 SMNVEV (reference sequence). V gave up 6 bases and J gave up 0 bases; unmatched junction bases: 10. The CDR3 loop spans 17 amino acids. CDR3 bases: TGTGCCAGCAGCAAAATAGCGGGGGAAGCTAGCACAGATACGCAGTATTTT. Its protein is CASSKIAGEASTDTQYF.

The J gene is TRBJ2-1, the V gene TRBV6-2 or TRBV6-3; no firm D call. The ends were cut back, 0 bases at V and 7 bases at J, with 13 bases in the middle. CDR3 size: 15 residues. The germline V gene has CDR1 MNHEY and CDR2 SVGEGT. The CDR3 loop reads CASSYSADNLNEQFF. The CDR3 region has the DNA TGTGCCAGCAGTTACTCCGCCGACAACCTGAATGAGCAGTTCTTC.

The chain joins TRBV6-6 to TRBJ2-5, with 7 bases lining up with TRBD2. Germline CDR1 and CDR2: MNHNY and SVGAGI (reference sequence). The CDR3 runs to 13 residues. After removal of 4 bases from V and 4 bases from J, the junction contained 3 bases not matched to a gene. The CDR3 is CASSFRGVETQYF. CDR3 DNA sequence: TGTGCCAGCAGTTTCCGGGGGGTAGAGACCCAGTACTTC.

The rearrangement links TRBV30 to TRBJ2-3, with D possibly matching TRBD2 (7 bases). The CDR3 extends over 16 amino acids. Germline CDR1 is GTSNPN and CDR2 is SVGIG (reference sequence). Trimming left V 0 bases short and J 0 bases short, with 13 bases between. CDR3 in DNA: TGTGCCTGGAGTGTCTTGGCGGGGGCGAGCACAGATACGCAGTATTTT. It codes for CAWSVLAGASTDTQYF.

The gene calls are TRBV9 and TRBJ2-2, with D possibly being TRBD1 (5 bases). The CDR3 length is 16 residues. The V end was cut by 2 bases, the J end by 6 bases, with 17 bases between. Per the germline V gene, CDR1 is SGDLS and CDR2 is YYNGEE. The CDR3 nucleotides read TGTGCCAGCAGCGTGACGACAGTCCTCACAGCCGGGGAGCTGTTTTTT. Its protein is CASSVTTVLTAGELFF.

The CDR3 loop is CASSPMGVLNTEAFF. The CDR3 DNA reads as TGTGCCAGCAGCCCTATGGGGGTTTTGAACACTGAAGCTTTCTTT. The chain carries TRBV7-2 and TRBJ1-1; D might be TRBD1 (5 bases). The CDR3 consists of 15 residues. The V and J ends lost 5 bases and 0 bases respectively, with 13 bases between them. CDR1 and CDR2 (germline): SGHTA, FQGNSA.

This chain's CDR3 is CASSYRGSGANVLTF. In DNA form, the CDR3 reads TGTGCCAGCAGTTATCGAGGGAGCGGGGCCAACGTCCTGACTTTC. The V gene is TRBV6-5, the J gene TRBJ2-6; the D gene is possibly TRBD2 (5 bases). Germline V gives CDR1 MNHEY, CDR2 SVGAGI. V was pared by 3 bases and J by 4 bases, with 10 bases between. The CDR3 has 15 amino acids.

The chain carries TRBV18 and TRBJ2-2; the D gene is possibly TRBD1 (6 bases). V was shortened by 0 bases and J by 9 bases, with 23 bases between the two germline ends. CDR1 and CDR2 from the germline V gene are KGHSH and LQKENI. The CDR3 consists of 18 residues. CDR3 DNA: TGTGCCAGCTCACCACCTCCTCACCCGACAGGTTCCCCCCGGGAGCTGTTTTTT. This translates into CASSPPPHPTGSPRELFF.